Listed below are T cell receptor beta chains from one sample, sequenced in a study of T cell responses to AZD1222 COVID-19 vaccine. Here immunoSEQ multiplex PCR was the method, and the copy in TCRdb shows in-frame clones only, minus some. The sample yields 150,000 to 200,000 clones, 92% seen once. The sample in question was peripheral blood, obtained 28 days after the second AZD1222 dose. The receptors stem from an adult who received the AZD1222 COVID-19 vaccine. Each CDR3 is given with its conserved first and last residue. Fields, in order: CDR3 protein, V gene, J gene.

CASSEAGDTYSPLHF	TRBV2	TRBJ1-6
CASSQVSGGLVATNEKLFF	TRBV3-1/TRBV3-2	TRBJ1-4
CASSSHDRDTEAFF	TRBV6-2/TRBV6-3	TRBJ1-1
CASSYSGTGIRGYTF	TRBV6-5	TRBJ1-2
CASSSPQETQYF	TRBV5-1	TRBJ2-5
CASSSGEQETQYF	TRBV7-3	TRBJ2-5
CASGPFGGEAFF	TRBV12-5	TRBJ1-1
CASNRTPNEKLFF	TRBV2	TRBJ1-4
CASSLEGITSNQPQHF	TRBV7-8	TRBJ1-5
CAIRPSGFRGSGNTIYF	TRBV10-3	TRBJ1-3
CASSLQGSNQPQHF	TRBV27	TRBJ1-5
CSREGGSTGELFF	TRBV29-1	TRBJ2-2
CASSGIPGTGPYEQYF	TRBV2	TRBJ2-7
CASSSWTDTGELFF	TRBV27	TRBJ2-2
CASSQEKGQTLLFTDTQYF	TRBV3-1/TRBV3-2	TRBJ2-3
CASSLAISTDTQYF	TRBV5-1	TRBJ2-3
CAITGLAGNEQFF	TRBV10-3	TRBJ2-1
CASSLGQTYEQYF	TRBV27	TRBJ2-7
CASSLARYGYTF	TRBV11-2	TRBJ1-2
CATSVGGALDTQYF	TRBV24-1	TRBJ2-3
CASSLGLRTGTDTQYF	TRBV5-6	TRBJ2-3
CASSRQGQGYGYTF	TRBV4-2	TRBJ1-2
CASSPTSVAFAGELFF	TRBV13	TRBJ2-2
CSVGLVEDTQYF	TRBV29-1	TRBJ2-3
CAISQRNYEQYF	TRBV10-3	TRBJ2-7
CASSPPTGAREKLFF	TRBV18	TRBJ1-4
CASSQDRGYGYTF	TRBV13	TRBJ1-2
CASSVLDDSNQPQHF	TRBV19	TRBJ1-5
CASSWDADRGLEAFF	TRBV5-1	TRBJ1-1
CASSVERSLARETQYF	TRBV9	TRBJ2-5